This entry lists 6 T cell receptor beta chains sequenced from one sample in a study of shared clonotypes between healthy human individuals. The protocol was immunoSEQ multiplex PCR, while the TCRdb copy is restricted to in-frame clones and leaves out a portion. Among about 1 million clones, around four fifths were seen once, and the ten largest hold 1.2% to 1.5%. Material for sequencing was memory CD4+ T cells sorted from blood. Subset denoted: CD45RA-negative fraction. All receptors derive from a man between 18 and 29 years old in good health.

This chain joins TRBV10-2 and TRBJ2-3; 8 bases fit TRBD2. Germline V CDR1 and CDR2: WSHSY, SAAADI. CDR3 length equals 16 residues. Losses at the gene ends were 0 bases for V and 0 bases for J; bases not matched to a gene: 2. Here the CDR3 DNA reads TGCGCCAGCAGTGAGTCTTTAGCGGGAAGCACAGATACGCAGTATTTT. Amino acid sequence: CASSESLAGSTDTQYF.

A word on this clone: The sample has other DNA sequences that encode this CDR3 too. The chain uses TRBV18 and TRBJ1-2, with a possible D match to TRBD1 (5 bases). CDR1 KGHSH and CDR2 LQKENI come from the germline V gene. The V gene lost 3 bases and the J gene lost 5 bases, with 7 bases spanning the gap. The CDR3 totals 12 residues. CDR3 loop: CASSPGVYGYTF. DNA for the CDR3: TGTGCCAGCTCACCGGGGGTGTATGGCTACACCTTC.

The V call is TRBV10-1, the J call TRBJ2-2; possible D gene TRBD2, 6 bases. The ends were cut back, 3 bases at V and 6 bases at J, with 17 bases in the middle. The CDR3 runs to 16 residues. CDR1 is WNHNN and CDR2 is SYGVQD in the germline V gene (reference sequence). Here the CDR3 DNA reads TGCGCCAGCAGTGAAACGGGGGACGTGTCATCCGGGGAGCTGTTTTTT. Residues: CASSETGDVSSGELFF.

This clone was seen ten or more times. The chain links TRBV9 to TRBJ2-2; D unclear. Germline CDR1 is SGDLS and CDR2 is YYNGEE. Trimming took off 4 bases at V and 2 bases at J, with 6 bases between the two ends. This CDR3 contains 13 residues. The CDR3 protein is CASSNVNTGELFF. CDR3 DNA: TGTGCCAGCAGCAACGTAAACACCGGGGAGCTGTTTTTT.

This chain links TRBV11-3 with TRBJ2-1, with TRBD2 as a possible D gene (6 bases). The ends were cut back, 0 bases at V and 6 bases at J, with 15 bases in the middle. Per germline, CDR1 SGHNT and CDR2 YENEEA. The CDR3 has 16 residues. The CDR3 is CASSLDHLGLPNEQFF. Written as DNA, the CDR3 is TGTGCCAGCAGCTTAGATCATCTGGGACTCCCCAATGAGCAGTTCTTC.

The V call is TRBV10-3, the J call TRBJ2-7, with 10 bases lining up with TRBD2. The CDR3 has 17 residues. Germline CDR1 reads ENHRY; CDR2 reads SYGVKD. With V trimmed by 4 bases and J by 6 bases, 15 bases remained unmatched. CDR3 in amino acids: CAISVSASGSSMGEQYF. Written as DNA, the CDR3 is TGTGCCATCAGTGTTTCGGCTAGCGGGAGCTCCATGGGCGAGCAGTACTTC.